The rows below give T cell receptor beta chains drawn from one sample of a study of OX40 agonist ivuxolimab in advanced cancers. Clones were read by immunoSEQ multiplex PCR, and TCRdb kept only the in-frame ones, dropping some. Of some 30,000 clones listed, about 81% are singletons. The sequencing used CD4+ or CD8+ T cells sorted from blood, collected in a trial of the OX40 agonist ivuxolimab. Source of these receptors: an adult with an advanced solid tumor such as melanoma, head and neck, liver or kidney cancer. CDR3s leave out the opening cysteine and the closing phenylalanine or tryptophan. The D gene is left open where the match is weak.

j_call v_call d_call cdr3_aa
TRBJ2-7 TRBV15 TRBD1 ATSDGTGYEQY
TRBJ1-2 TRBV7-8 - ASSPGTLGLWGYT
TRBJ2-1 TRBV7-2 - ASSPNGNEQF
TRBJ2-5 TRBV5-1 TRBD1 ASRSGGEETQY
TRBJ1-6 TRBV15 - ATSRDGGNSPLH
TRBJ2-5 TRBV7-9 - ASSPSIGLTQETQY
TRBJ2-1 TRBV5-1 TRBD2 ASRGGFGTSVSNEQF
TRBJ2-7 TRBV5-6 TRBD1 ASSLGTGAHEQY
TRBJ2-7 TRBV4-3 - ASSQTVGDEQY
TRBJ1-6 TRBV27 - ASSLGRVGYNSPLH
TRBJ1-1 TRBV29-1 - SVGPGVWGTEAF
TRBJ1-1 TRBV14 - ASSQSVYPLNTEAF
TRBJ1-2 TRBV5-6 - ASSLDRRSYGYT
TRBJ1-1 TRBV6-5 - ASSYSRSEAF
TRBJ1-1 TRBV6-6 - ASSFPLGTAF
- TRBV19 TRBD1 ASAPGQGTVEQY
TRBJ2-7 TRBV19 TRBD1 ASSAGQGYEQY
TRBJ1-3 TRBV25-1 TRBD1 ASSDEEGAQGNTIY
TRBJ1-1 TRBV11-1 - ASSLARDTQNTEAF
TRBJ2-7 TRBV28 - ASLSSYEQY
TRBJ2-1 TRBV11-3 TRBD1 ASSPPGGHNEQF
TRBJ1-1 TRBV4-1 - ASSQGLGVNTEAF
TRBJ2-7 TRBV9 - ASSVAWGSYEQY
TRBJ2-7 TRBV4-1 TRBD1 ASSQGQGSYEQY
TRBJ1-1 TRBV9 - ASSVATLGTEAF
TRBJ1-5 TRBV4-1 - ASSPTFEPWQWQPQH
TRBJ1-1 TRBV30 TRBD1 AWGTGGNTEAF
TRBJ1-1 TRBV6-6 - ASSQGNTEAF
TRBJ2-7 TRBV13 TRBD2 ASSSDFGSGRLSEQY
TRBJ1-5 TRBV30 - ALAGGADQPQH
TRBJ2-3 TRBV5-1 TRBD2 ASRPTLKGAGDTDTQY
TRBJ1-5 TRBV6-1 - ASSVDSSLNQPQH
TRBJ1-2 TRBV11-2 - ASSHLSRGVDGYT
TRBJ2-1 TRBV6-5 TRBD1 ASSYSTGGVEQF
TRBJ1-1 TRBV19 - ASSKQGLTEAF
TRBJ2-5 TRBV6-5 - ASSPAPRLQETQY